Below are 26 T cell receptor beta chains sequenced from a single sample in a study of blood T cell repertoires in COVID-19. Data came from immunoSEQ multiplex PCR; TCRdb stores just in-frame clones and leaves some out. Of 140,000 to 150,000 clones listed, roughly nine tenths are singletons. The sample consisted of peripheral blood. The receptors derive from a woman aged 55-75 years with active COVID-19.

The V and J genes are TRBV28 and TRBJ1-3, with D tentatively TRBD1 (6 bases). CDR1 is MDHEN, CDR2 SYDVKM, per germline. The CDR3 is 15 residues long. V was shortened by 5 bases and J by 0 bases, with 11 bases between the two germline ends. This CDR3 reads CASSRGQISGNTIYF. CDR3 nucleotide sequence: TGTGCCAGCAGTCGTGGACAGATCTCTGGAAACACCATATATTTT.

The chain uses TRBV20-1 and TRBJ2-1, with 8 bases lining up with TRBD2. The CDR3 length is 17 residues. V gave up 3 bases and J gave up 0 bases; unmatched junction bases: 10. Germline lookup yields CDR1 DFQATT and CDR2 SNEGSKA (reference sequence). The CDR3 DNA sequence: TGCAGTGCTAGTGGGGGGCTAGCGGGCTTCTCCTACAATGAGCAGTTCTTC. As protein: CSASGGLAGFSYNEQFF.

This clone was detected only once. V gene TRBV18 combines with J gene TRBJ2-7; 9 nucleotides match TRBD1. CDR1 and CDR2 (germline): KGHSH, LQKENI. The CDR3 length is 14 residues. V shed 5 bases and J 6 bases; nucleotides not matched to a gene: 8. CDR3 sequence reads: CASSSGQGFSEQYF. The CDR3 region has the DNA TGTGCCAGCTCATCGGGACAGGGTTTCTCCGAGCAGTACTTC.

CDR3: CASSSGLDYEQYF. The CDR3 DNA reads as TGTGCCAGCAGCTCGGGACTGGATTACGAGCAGTACTTC. V and J are TRBV11-2 and TRBJ2-7, with TRBD2 as a possible D gene (6 bases). Germline lookup yields CDR1 SGHAT and CDR2 FQNNGV. The CDR3 consists of 13 residues. Trimming left V 4 bases short and J 4 bases short, with 11 bases between.

This sequence joins TRBV4-2 and TRBJ1-5; 8 positions agree with TRBD1. Trimming cost V 1 base and J 4 bases; bases outside gene matches: 6. The CDR3 is 16 amino acids. Germline V gene sequence: CDR1 LGHNA, CDR2 YNFKEQ. Here the CDR3 reads CASSQGLTGVNQPQHF. CDR3 DNA: TGTGCCAGCAGCCAAGGATTGACAGGGGTTAATCAGCCCCAGCATTTT.

The V gene is TRBV5-1, the J gene TRBJ2-3; TRBD1 agrees at 8 bases. The germline V gene has CDR1 SGHRS and CDR2 YFSETQ. The CDR3 length is 16 residues. V lost 1 base to trimming and J lost 4 bases; unmatched junction nucleotides: 8. The CDR3 reads CASSLSGQGASDTQYF. The CDR3 DNA is TGCGCCAGCAGCTTGAGTGGGCAGGGGGCATCAGATACGCAGTATTTT. Full variable domain (missing parts from reference TRBV5-1 and TRBJ2-3): KAGVTQTPRYLIKTRGQQVTLSCSPISGHRSVSWYQQTPGQGLQFLFEYFSETQRNKGNFPGRFSGRQFSNSRSEMNVSTLELGDSALYLCASSLSGQGASDTQYFGPGTRLTVL.

Details on this clone: A much larger clonotype is one base distant, so this may be a read error. This chain connects TRBV11-2 to TRBJ1-2, with 7 bases fitting TRBD1. V lost 5 bases to trimming and J lost 4 bases; unmatched junction nucleotides: 4. In germline, CDR1 is SGHAT, CDR2 FQNNGV. This CDR3 has 13 residues. The CDR3 reads CASSPRTGYGYTF. The CDR3 DNA reads TGTGCCAGCAGCCCGAGGACAGGCTATGGCTACACCTTC.

The CDR3 protein is CASRGQTEIYNSPLHF. The CDR3 DNA sequence: TGTGCCAGCAGGGGCCAGACAGAAATCTATAATTCACCCCTCCACTTT. The chain has TRBV5-5 and TRBJ1-6, with D maybe TRBD1 (5 bases). The CDR3 spans 16 residues. Between the trimmed V and J ends, which lost 5 bases and 3 bases, there was a span of 15 bases. Germline V gene lookup returns CDR1 SGHKS and CDR2 YYEKEE (reference sequence).

The chain recombines TRBV4-1 with TRBJ1-5; D not resolved. CDR3 size: 19 residues. Trimming took 0 bases from V and 4 from J, leaving 22 bases between them. Germline-derived CDR1 and CDR2 are MGHRA and YSYEKL. Here the CDR3 DNA reads TGCGCCAGCAGCCAAGATCGGTCCAGACCCGGGAGCATGAATCAGCCCCAGCATTTT. Translating it yields CASSQDRSRPGSMNQPQHF.

This chain connects TRBV19 to TRBJ2-5; maybe TRBD2 (5 bases). V was trimmed by 2 bases and J by 5 bases, leaving 15 bases between them. The CDR3 spans 15 residues. The germline CDR1 and CDR2 sequences are LNHDA and SQIVND (reference sequence). The CDR3 nucleotides are TGTGCCAGTAGTATAACCCCTCGGGGAAGGGAGACCCAGTACTTC. It codes for CASSITPRGRETQYF. Using reference TRBV19 and TRBJ2-5 for the parts outside the CDR3, the full variable domain is DGGITQSPKYLFRKEGQNVTLSCEQNLNHDAMYWYRQDPGQGLRLIYYSQIVNDFQKGDIAEGYSVSREKKESFPLTVTSAQKNPTAFYLCASSITPRGRETQYFGPGTRLLVL.

The chain carries TRBV28 and TRBJ1-1; tentative D call: TRBD1 (6 bases). Germline CDR1 and CDR2: MDHEN and SYDVKM. Trimming shortened V by 5 bases and J by 3 bases, and 13 bases separated the two germline ends. The CDR3 is 14 residues long. The DNA of the CDR3 is TGTGCCAGCAGTCTACAGGGAAGGGACACTGAAGCTTTCTTT. This gives the protein CASSLQGRDTEAFF.

This chain joins TRBV6-1 and TRBJ2-4; D is undetermined. The CDR3 sequence is 18 residues long. V shed 2 bases and J shed 2 bases, with 19 bases lying between them. CDR1 and CDR2 (germline): MNHNS, SASEGT. For the CDR3, the DNA is TGTGCCAGCAGTGAAATCGAGAAAAGGCGACATCCCAAAAACATTCAGTACTTC. The encoded protein is CASSEIEKRRHPKNIQYF.

The chain combines TRBV5-5 with TRBJ2-1; D possibly corresponds to TRBD2 (5 bases). Germline V gene data show CDR1 as SGHKS and CDR2 as YYEKEE (reference sequence). The CDR3 runs 11 residues. Trimming removed 5 bases at V and 12 bases at J, with 12 bases between. In DNA, the CDR3 is TGTGCCAGCAGTGCCGGGATCAGGCAGTTCTTC. Translated: CASSAGIRQFF.

The chain is built from TRBV28 and TRBJ2-1; possibly TRBD2 for D (6 bases). CDR3 length equals 16 residues. From germline, CDR1 is MDHEN and CDR2 SYDVKM. V gave up 5 bases and J gave up 8 bases, with 22 bases separating them. The CDR3 nucleotides are TGTGCCAGCAGTACTCGGCGGGGCGGGATTAGATATGAGCAGTTCTTC. This translates into CASSTRRGGIRYEQFF.

The chain couples TRBV7-9 to TRBJ1-5; D might be TRBD1 (6 bases). Germline V gene sequence: CDR1 SEHNR, CDR2 FQNEAQ (reference sequence). The CDR3 has 14 amino acids. Trimming shortened V by 3 bases and J by 6 bases, and 12 bases separated the two germline ends. As DNA, the CDR3 is TGTGCCAGCAGCTTTGCAGGGGATAGTCAGCCCCAGCATTTT. Its protein product is CASSFAGDSQPQHF.

The CDR3 region is CASRGHLSADTQYF. CDR3 bases: TGTGCCAGCAGAGGACACCTCTCTGCGGATACGCAGTATTTT. The chain combines TRBV28 with TRBJ2-3; D is perhaps TRBD1 (5 bases). This CDR3 has 14 amino acids. V shed 6 bases and J shed 6 bases, with 16 bases lying between them. Germline CDR1 MDHEN, CDR2 SYDVKM.

V gene TRBV6-5 combines with J gene TRBJ2-1, with 8 bases aligning to TRBD2. Germline V gives CDR1 MNHEY, CDR2 SVGAGI. With 9 bases clipped from V and 10 bases from J, the junction kept 14 bases outside the gene matches. The CDR3 totals 14 residues. The CDR3 spells CARPPGLVRSEQFF. For the CDR3, the DNA is TGTGCCAGGCCACCGGGACTAGTCCGTTCCGAGCAGTTCTTC.

The rearrangement links TRBV27 to TRBJ2-5; 8 bases are a match to TRBD2. V was pared by 6 bases and J by 1 base, with 7 bases of the junction left unmatched. The CDR3 contains 15 residues. CDR1 and CDR2 (germline): MNHEY, SMNVEV (reference sequence). The CDR3 nucleotides read TGTGCCAGCAGATCTAGCGGGTACAGCCAAGAGACCCAGTACTTC. This translates into CASRSSGYSQETQYF.

The chain links TRBV3-1 (or the pseudogene TRBV3-2) to TRBJ2-7, with 10 bases that match TRBD2. Germline lookup yields CDR1 LGHDT and CDR2 YNNKEL (reference sequence). Losses at the gene ends were 2 bases for V and 5 bases for J; bases not matched to a gene: 6. The CDR3 runs 15 residues. Here the CDR3 reads CASSQPSGSIHEQYF. The CDR3 region has the DNA TGTGCCAGCAGCCAACCTAGCGGGAGTATCCACGAGCAGTACTTC.

This rearrangement joins TRBV25-1 to TRBJ1-2; 8 bases match TRBD1. Germline loops: CDR1 MGHDK, CDR2 SYGVNS. The trim removed 4 bases at V and 7 bases at J, leaving 5 bases unmatched. CDR3 size: 13 residues. CDR3 DNA sequence: TGTGCCAGCAGTGGCGGCAGGGGGCTTGGCTACACCTTC. Its protein is CASSGGRGLGYTF.

The chain carries TRBV24-1 and TRBJ2-3; 7 bases are shared with TRBD1. Germline trimming cut 4 bases from V and 7 bases from J; bases unmatched to any gene: 10. CDR1 and CDR2 from the germline V gene are KGHDR and SFDVKD. The CDR3 runs 15 residues. The CDR3 DNA sequence: TGTGCCACCAGTGAAGGACAGGCCCCCCGGTATACGCAGTATTTT. As protein: CATSEGQAPRYTQYF.

The chain uses TRBV5-5 and TRBJ2-7; D is possibly TRBD2 (8 bases). CDR3 length equals 13 residues. CDR1 and CDR2 from the germline V gene are SGHKS and YYEKEE (reference sequence). V dropped 3 bases and J dropped 9 bases, with 16 bases sitting between them. The CDR3 reads CASSSTGSGGQYF. The CDR3 nucleotides read TGTGCCAGCAGCTCGACAGGGAGCGGGGGGCAGTACTTC.

The chain uses TRBV7-2 and TRBJ2-7; a weak D match, TRBD1 (6 bases). The CDR3 has 14 amino acids. V was pared by 1 base and J by 4 bases, with 11 bases between. Looked up from germline, CDR1 is SGHTA and CDR2 is FQGNSA. This CDR3 is CASSLVQGTYEQYF. As DNA, the CDR3 is TGTGCCAGCAGCTTAGTTCAGGGGACATACGAGCAGTACTTC.

This chain joins TRBV9 and TRBJ2-2; 8 bases agree with TRBD2. Germline assignment: CDR1 SGDLS and CDR2 YYNGEE. The CDR3 contains 16 residues. V was pared by 0 bases and J by 6 bases, with 7 bases of the junction left unmatched. CDR3 in amino acids: CASSVAGLVISGELFF. The CDR3 DNA is TGTGCCAGCAGCGTAGCGGGACTAGTGATTTCCGGGGAGCTGTTTTTT.

The V gene is TRBV2, the J gene TRBJ2-7; TRBD2 matches at 8 bases. Germline CDR1 SNHLY, CDR2 FYNNEI. The junction had 6 bases not matched to a gene; V was cut back by 6 bases and J by 2 bases. This CDR3 is 14 amino acids long. The CDR3 loop reads CASRRSGGAYEQYF. Written as DNA, the CDR3 is TGTGCCAGCAGGAGAAGCGGGGGTGCCTACGAGCAGTACTTC. Drawing the rest from reference TRBV2 and TRBJ2-7, the complete variable domain is EPEVTQTPSHQVTQMGQEVILRCVPISNHLYFYWYRQILGQKVEFLVSFYNNEISEKSEIFDDQFSVERPDGSNFTLKIRSTKLEDSAMYFCASRRSGGAYEQYFGPGTRLTVT.

The chain joins TRBV19 to TRBJ2-7, with 10 nucleotides matching TRBD2. Trimming at V came to 3 bases and at J to 2 bases, leaving 4 bases not matched to a gene. Germline V gene lookup returns CDR1 LNHDA and CDR2 SQIVND (reference sequence). The CDR3 extends over 15 amino acids. CDR3 sequence: CASSIRLAGAYEQYF. CDR3 nucleotide sequence: TGTGCCAGTAGTATTCGCCTAGCGGGAGCCTACGAGCAGTACTTC.